The text below deals with one T cell receptor beta chain. Its antigen is not known. The data were taken from a study of cytomegalovirus exposure and HLA in healthy donors. Broader study findings: Researchers reported from a later analysis that most CMV-associated TCR beta chains appeared HLA-restricted.

The CDR3 is 15 residues long. J lost 8 bases, V lost 5 bases, and 11 bases had no gene match. Germline V gene lookup returns CDR1 LNHDA and CDR2 SQIVND (reference sequence). The primer mix had 60 Vbeta and 13 Jbeta primers. Only in-frame clones appear in the TCRdb table, and some are missing; sequencing was by immunoSEQ multiplex PCR. This table has fewer than 200,000 clones, around 83% appearing once. This TCR was sampled from a man younger than 45 in good health and CMV-seropositive. The sample was PBMCs. This sequence joins TRBV19 and TRBJ1-4; TRBD1 matches 7 bases. CDR3 sequence (DNA): TGTGCCAGTAGTGACCGACAGGGATCGAACGAAAAACTGTTTTTT. This codes for CASSDRQGSNEKLFF. Supplemented by reference TRBV19 and TRBJ1-4, the full variable domain reads DGGITQSPKYLFRKEGQNVTLSCEQNLNHDAMYWYRQDPGQGLRLIYYSQIVNDFQKGDIAEGYSVSREKKESFPLTVTSAQKNPTAFYLCASSDRQGSNEKLFFGSGTQLSVL.